Sequencing of this TCR beta chain was carried out in a study of cytomegalovirus exposure and HLA in healthy donors. V shed 8 bases and J shed 3 bases, with 17 bases lying between them. The CDR3 extends over 16 amino acids. Germline V lookup: CDR1 SGHAT, CDR2 FQNNGV. Amplification used 60 Vbeta primers and 13 Jbeta primers. Clones were sequenced by immunoSEQ multiplex PCR, and TCRdb holds only the in-frame ones, with some missing. This sample has under 200,000 clones, with over 80% found just once. This chain joins TRBV11-2 and TRBJ2-6; D unclear. Sequencing used PBMCs. The origin of this receptor is a man aged 40-49 years in good health and CMV-seropositive. The CDR3 nucleotides read TGTGCCAGCCCCCCCCCGCCACTCGGTGGGGCCAACGTCCTGACTTTC. It yields the protein CASPPPPLGGANVLTF.